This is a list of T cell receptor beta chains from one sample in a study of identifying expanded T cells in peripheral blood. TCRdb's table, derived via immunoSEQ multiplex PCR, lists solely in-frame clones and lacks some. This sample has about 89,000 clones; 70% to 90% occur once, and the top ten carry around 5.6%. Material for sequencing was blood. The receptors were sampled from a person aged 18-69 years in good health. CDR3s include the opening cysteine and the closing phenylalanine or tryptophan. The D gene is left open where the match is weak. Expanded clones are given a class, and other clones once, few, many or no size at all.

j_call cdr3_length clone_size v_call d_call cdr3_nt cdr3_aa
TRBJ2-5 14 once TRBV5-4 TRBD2 TGTGCCAGCAGCTTCCGGACTAGCGAAGAGACCCAGTACTTC CASSFRTSEETQYF
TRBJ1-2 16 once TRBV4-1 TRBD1 TGCGCCAGCAGCCAAGTAAAAAGGGGGCTAGGGTATGGCTACACCTTC CASSQVKRGLGYGYTF
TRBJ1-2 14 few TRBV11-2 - TGTGCCAGCAGCCCGAGGACCCGGACGGTCGGCTACACCTTC CASSPRTRTVGYTF
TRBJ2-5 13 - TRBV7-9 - TGTGCCAGCAGCTATAGAAGTGGAGAGACCCAGTACTTC CASSYRSGETQYF
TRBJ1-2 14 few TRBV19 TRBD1 TGTGCCAGTAGACCACAGGGGCGCGACTATGGCTACACCTTC CASRPQGRDYGYTF
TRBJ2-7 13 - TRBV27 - TGTGCCAGCAGCAGCCTAGACACTTACGAGCAGTACTTC CASSSLDTYEQYF
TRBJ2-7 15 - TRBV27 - TGTGCCAGCAGCAAGATCACAGGGTTCCCTGACGAGCAGTACTTC CASSKITGFPDEQYF
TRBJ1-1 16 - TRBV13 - TGTGCCAGCAGCTTAGGTTTTGAAGACATGAACACTGAAGCTTTCTTT CASSLGFEDMNTEAFF
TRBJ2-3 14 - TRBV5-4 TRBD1 TGTGCCAGCAGCTATGGGACAGCCACAGATACGCAGTATTTT CASSYGTATDTQYF
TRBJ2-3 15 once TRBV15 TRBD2 TGTGCCACCAGCAGAGCGGCGGGGGTAACAGATACGCAGTATTTT CATSRAAGVTDTQYF
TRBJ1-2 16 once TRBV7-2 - TGTGCCAGCAGCTCCCCGTCCCGGTTTAAGGGGTATGGCTACACCTTC CASSSPSRFKGYGYTF
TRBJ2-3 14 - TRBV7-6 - TGTGCCAGCAGCTCAAGTGGGGTTTTGGATACGCAGTATTTT CASSSSGVLDTQYF
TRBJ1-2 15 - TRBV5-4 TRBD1 TGTGCCAGCAGCTTGTCGTTAGATACAGGGGCCGGCTACACCTTC CASSLSLDTGAGYTF
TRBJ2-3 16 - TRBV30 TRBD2 TGTGCCTCCCGTTTAGGCGCGGGGGGACCGCAAGATACGCAGTATTTT CASRLGAGGPQDTQYF
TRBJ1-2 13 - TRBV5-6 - TGTGCCAGCAGCTTAGGCCAGAGCTATGGCTACACCTTC CASSLGQSYGYTF
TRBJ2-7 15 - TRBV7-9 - TGTGCCAGCAGCTTAGGAAGGTACCCTGCCTACGAGCAGTACTTC CASSLGRYPAYEQYF
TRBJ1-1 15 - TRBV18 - TGTGCCAGCTCACCACCGGCCTTTATGAACACTGAAGCTTTCTTT CASSPPAFMNTEAFF